This T cell receptor beta chain was recovered during a study of regulatory T cells in long-lasting Graves disease (dated by TCRdb to the early 2020s). For the study in its entirety: Newly diagnosed Graves' disease patients had taken antithyroid drugs for less than 3 months. Peripheral blood TCR sequencing and RNA sequencing compared persistent Graves' disease patients with newly diagnosed Graves' disease patients. The study was registered as a clinical trial and conducted in China. TCR sequencing covered around 13 persistent and some 20 newly diagnosed Graves' disease patients, around 35 samples in total. The study at large found these results: The authors acknowledged the small sample size as a limitation that may reduce accuracy. Compared with newly diagnosed patients, persistent Graves' disease patients had lower TCR Shannon entropy and fewer highly expanded clones, which suggests clonal expansion. Peripheral blood alone was examined, since thyroid tissue, which constituted the primary lesion, could not be accessed. Sequencing and analysis were limited to the TCR beta chain. Persistent patients shared more public clonotypes among themselves (more than 2,500) than newly diagnosed patients did (over 900).

Library creation used multiplex PCR. The instrument given in TCRdb is Illumina HiSeq 4000. To build TCR beta libraries, CDR3 regions were amplified by Arm-PCR using iRepertoire HTBI primers. Before sequencing, the PCR products underwent gel purification. Per the original workflow: Across samples, around 58 TRBV and 12 to 15 TRBJ segments were identified and used for gene usage analysis of CDR3 amino acid clonotypes. COPE and FqMerger were used to merge the filtered high-quality paired reads into contigs. BLAST was used to align contigs to IMGT TRBV, TRBD and TRBJ reference genes, and CDR3 was defined according to IMGT. Any clonotype with a frequency above 0.1% was counted as a highly expanded clone. Shannon entropy served as the measure of repertoire diversity, while the Gini coefficient captured V-J evenness. Clonotypes shared by more than one individual were considered public. Clones were called with MiXCR by TCRdb after fastp trimmed the public reads at Q25, and only in-frame beta chains were retained. Records with the same CDR3 protein are collapsed into one entry carrying the most frequent genes and DNA. TCRdb, rather than the study authors, made the V and J calls. For this sample there are hundreds of thousands of distinct CDR3 sequences; over 15% appear just once. The ten most abundant clones make up roughly 29% of the sample.

Note on this clonotype: Its antigen remains unidentified. A much larger clone lies a single base off, so this may be a read error.

The time point label on this specimen signifies: newly diagnosed GD, antithyroid drugs for less than 3 months. RNA was extracted from PBMCs in TRIzol for both TCR sequencing and RNA sequencing. The diagnosis of Graves' disease was made according to American Thyroid Association guidelines. Patients for the study were recruited at an endocrinology department in Xi'an, China. Each patient gave about 9.1 milliliters of peripheral blood, collected in an EDTA anticoagulant tube. Ficoll Paque Plus density gradient separation was used to isolate PBMCs, and no additional T cell sorting was done. RNA quality was checked with an Agilent 2100 Bioanalyzer and agarose gel, and concentration with a NanoDrop 2000. These records were also assigned to another study, of T cells in Graves' hyperthyroidism and ophthalmopathy. The second paper states: A patient counted as having stable Graves' hyperthyroidism if no progression to ophthalmopathy occurred over 18 months of follow-up. The hyperthyroidism patients were between 18 and 65 years old and newly diagnosed, with a disease duration of less than 2 months. Patients with uncontrolled infections, other autoimmune diseases, pregnancy or lactation were excluded. Diagnoses were based on clinical symptoms, serum thyroxine and TRAb, thyroid ultrasound and orbital computed tomography. The TCR CDR3 was subjected to a first round of RT-PCR using the HTBI primer set and the Qiagen OneStep RT-PCR kit. Most expanded thyroid clonotypes (frequency above 0.001) were also detected in blood, a finding suggesting that blood repertoires may reflect thyroid immune responses. A 13 V-J signature model separated ophthalmopathy from stable hyperthyroidism, with nearly 90% sensitivity and around 84% specificity in cross-validation and 80%/75% in testing. In validation, the model predicted progression to ophthalmopathy a median of roughly 6.2 months before onset, with approximately 71% sensitivity and 72.22% specificity. TCR V-J signatures able to tell the groups apart were searched for in a discovery cohort of 100 patients, of whom around 43 had Graves' ophthalmopathy and under 65 had stable Graves' hyperthyroidism. Prospective prediction of ophthalmopathy was tested in an independent validation cohort consisting of 18 hyperthyroidism patients and 15 or so patients who later progressed to ophthalmopathy. The 80 to 100 discovery patients were randomly divided into training and test sets at a 7:3 ratio. In roughly six Graves' hyperthyroidism patients, the study also compared T-cell repertoires from thyroid tissue with T-cell repertoires from blood. After sampling, hyperthyroidism patients received methimazole starting at 30 mg daily, and ophthalmopathy patients received high-dose intravenous methylprednisolone. A second multiplex PCR round built the libraries, followed by size selection and purification. The libraries were sequenced on an Illumina HiSeq2000 using paired-end 100 bp reads. SOAPnuke was used to process the raw data, throwing out any read that contained adapters or uncalled bases, had a mean Phred below 15, or lacked an exact constant-primer or identifier match. High-quality paired reads were merged with COPE v1.2.5, and unique nucleotide sequences were defined as clonotypes. MiTCR v1.1 was used to align clonotypes to the IMGT TRBV, TRBD and TRBJ reference segments. Analysis was restricted to V-J combinations with a frequency above 0.0001, which covered roughly 99% of repertoires. The TCS score was defined as F50 (clonal expansion) divided by E x V (chaos), with BLOSUM62-based TCRdist calculated between CDR3 peptides within each V-J. Welch's t-statistics and random forest reduced roughly 540 V-J features to about 13, which were used in a naive Bayes classifier (R e1071). Sample size was not statistically predetermined, and investigators were not blinded to group allocation. TCR Vbeta CDR3 sequencing of fewer than 150 peripheral blood samples (approximately 44 ophthalmopathy, approximately 80 hyperthyroidism and around 17 progressor patients) is reported in the paper.

This receptor was obtained from a man between 35 and 55 years old with Graves disease. Donor details come from another sample of the same person, matched by shared clones. The sequencing used peripheral blood mononuclear cells (PBMCs), collected at new diagnosis, from a patient treated with antithyroid drugs.

In nucleotides, the sequence is TGTGTCAGCAGCTTAAATTGGTATACGCAGTATTTT. It codes for CVSSLNWYTQYF. This sequence uses TRBV7-2 and TRBJ2-3, with the D gene not clear enough to name. The germline V gene gives CDR1 as SGHTA and CDR2 as FQGNSA. The CDR3 starts with the cysteine, ends with the phenylalanine, and has 12 residues. Only the CDR3 part of the read is kept: 36 bases, read in frame from the first base.